These 32 T cell receptor beta chains share one sample of origin, sequenced in a study of blood T cell repertoires in COVID-19. Assay used: immunoSEQ multiplex PCR; TCRdb lists only in-frame clones, some missing. Of 300,000 to 400,000 clones in the sample, around 90% are singletons; the top ten hold around 2.5%. Sequenced input: PBMCs or T cells enriched from blood (not recorded which). These receptors all stem from a man aged 55 to 69 who had recovered from COVID-19.

The chain combines TRBV7-3 with TRBJ1-5; a weak D match, TRBD1 (6 bases). Per germline, CDR1 SGHTA and CDR2 FQGTGA. V dropped 0 bases and J dropped 5 bases, with 14 bases sitting between them. This CDR3 has 16 residues. CDR3 bases: TGTGCCAGCAGCTTAACAGTCAGGGGAGTATATCAGCCCCAGCATTTT. This sequence encodes CASSLTVRGVYQPQHF.

The table lists this clone with a count of one. This chain uses TRBV7-6 with TRBJ2-7; 9 bases are a match to TRBD2. The CDR3 covers 16 residues. V lost 1 base, J lost 3 bases, and 7 bases stayed unmatched. Germline CDR1 reads SGHVS; CDR2 reads FNYEAQ. The chain's CDR3 is CASSLGLSGSLYEQYF. CDR3 in DNA: TGTGCCAGCAGCTTAGGTCTTAGCGGGAGTCTCTACGAGCAGTACTTC.

This CDR3 is CASSLIQRLAGGRDEQFF. CDR3 DNA: TGTGCCAGCAGCTTGATACAGAGACTAGCGGGGGGACGCGATGAGCAGTTCTTC. The V gene is TRBV7-3, the J gene TRBJ2-1, with 13 bases matching TRBD2. Germline values: CDR1 SGHTA, CDR2 FQGTGA. V shed 3 bases and J 8 bases; nucleotides not matched to a gene: 13. This CDR3 is 18 amino acids long.

The rearrangement uses TRBV19 and TRBJ2-6; D might be TRBD2 (6 bases). V gave up 5 bases and J gave up 2 bases, with 10 bases separating them. Germline CDR1 reads LNHDA; CDR2 reads SQIVND (reference sequence). The CDR3 totals 15 residues. Here the CDR3 DNA reads TGTGCCAGTAGTGGAGGGGAGGCTGGGGCCAACGTCCTGACTTTC. This gives the protein CASSGGEAGANVLTF.

This rearrangement joins TRBV6-5 to TRBJ2-3; D is ambiguous. Trimming took 2 bases from V and 1 from J, leaving 10 bases between them. This CDR3 has 15 amino acids. Germline values: CDR1 MNHEY, CDR2 SVGAGI. CDR3 sequence reads: CASSYQIAGTDTQYF. The CDR3, as DNA: TGTGCCAGCAGTTACCAAATAGCAGGCACAGATACGCAGTATTTT.

This clone has only one observation. This sequence joins TRBV25-1 and TRBJ1-5; 9 nucleotides agree with TRBD1. V dropped 6 bases and J dropped 7; count of bases not matched to a gene: 4. From germline, CDR1 is MGHDK and CDR2 SYGVNS. This CDR3 has 13 residues. The CDR3 protein is CASRGQGDQPQHF. CDR3 coding DNA: TGTGCCAGCAGGGGACAGGGTGACCAGCCCCAGCATTTT.

This rearrangement joins TRBV4-1 to TRBJ2-3, with 7 positions matching TRBD1. Germline V gene data show CDR1 as MGHRA and CDR2 as YSYEKL. The CDR3 length is 15 residues. The J segment lost 4 bases and the V segment lost 3 bases, leaving 7 bases of the junction unmatched. In DNA form, the CDR3 reads TGCGCCAGCAGCCAGGCACAGGGGTCGGCAGATACGCAGTATTTT. Translated: CASSQAQGSADTQYF.

The V and J genes are TRBV5-6 and TRBJ2-5; 7 nucleotides line up with TRBD1. The germline CDR1 and CDR2 sequences are SGHDT and YYEEEE. Losses at the gene ends were 4 bases for V and 2 bases for J; bases not matched to a gene: 5. This CDR3 is 14 amino acids long. This chain's CDR3 is CASSQTGSQETQYF. CDR3 DNA: TGTGCCAGCAGCCAGACAGGGTCTCAAGAGACCCAGTACTTC.

The chain has TRBV9 and TRBJ1-6, with D perhaps matching TRBD1 (5 bases). Trimming removed 3 bases at V and 2 bases at J, with 15 bases between. The CDR3 has 17 residues. The germline CDR1 and CDR2 sequences are SGDLS and YYNGEE. The CDR3 loop is CASSEGHSRAYNSPLHF. The CDR3 DNA reads as TGTGCCAGCAGCGAAGGACATTCTCGGGCCTATAATTCACCCCTCCACTTT.

This chain joins TRBV13 and TRBJ2-5, with 8 bases identical to TRBD2. Germline CDR1 PRHDT, CDR2 FYEKMQ (reference sequence). V was clipped by 1 base and J by 5 bases; unmatched bases: 3. The CDR3 has 14 residues. As DNA, the CDR3 is TGTGCCAGCAGCTTAGCCGGGGGGGCGGAGACCCAGTACTTC. Translating it yields CASSLAGGAETQYF.

The genes are TRBV19 and TRBJ2-6; D unclear. Germline lookup yields CDR1 LNHDA and CDR2 SQIVND (reference sequence). CDR3 length: 15 amino acids. Trimming took off 1 base at V and 2 bases at J, with 6 bases between the two ends. This CDR3 reads CASSIGPAGANVLTF. CDR3 nucleotide sequence: TGTGCCAGTAGTATAGGTCCGGCTGGGGCCAACGTCCTGACTTTC.

This sequence joins TRBV9 and TRBJ1-6, with D possibly being TRBD1 (6 bases). V was pared by 3 bases and J by 8 bases, with 18 bases between. The CDR3 has 16 amino acids. From germline, CDR1 is SGDLS and CDR2 YYNGEE. CDR3 sequence: CASSEGGGTVHSPLHF. The CDR3 DNA reads TGTGCCAGCAGCGAGGGGGGGGGAACAGTACATTCACCCCTCCACTTT.

The V gene is TRBV9, the J gene TRBJ1-4, with a tentative D call TRBD1 (5 bases). Germline V gives CDR1 SGDLS, CDR2 YYNGEE. The CDR3 loop spans 15 amino acids. V gave up 0 bases and J gave up 7 bases, with 13 bases separating them. CDR3 protein: CASSVGAGFGEKLFF. CDR3 nucleotides: TGTGCCAGCAGCGTAGGTGCAGGGTTCGGTGAAAAACTGTTTTTT.

This chain connects TRBV10-3 to TRBJ2-7; D possibly corresponds to TRBD1 (5 bases). This CDR3 contains 14 residues. V dropped 6 bases and J dropped 4 bases, with 16 bases sitting between them. Germline CDR1 ENHRY, CDR2 SYGVKD. The CDR3 reads CAISLTTAGYEQYF. The CDR3 DNA sequence: TGTGCCATCAGCCTCACGACAGCTGGGTACGAGCAGTACTTC.

This chain uses TRBV6-5 with TRBJ2-2, with D perhaps TRBD2 (7 bases). Germline lookup yields CDR1 MNHEY and CDR2 SVGAGI. V lost 6 bases to trimming and J lost 4 bases, with 15 bases between them. There are 15 residues in the CDR3. The CDR3 region is CASRRSGGRTGELFF. The CDR3 region has the DNA TGTGCCAGCAGGCGGTCGGGGGGCCGCACCGGGGAGCTGTTTTTT.

The chain uses TRBV13 and TRBJ1-2, with 7 bases lining up with TRBD1. Trimming removed 4 bases from V and 4 bases from J; junction bases left unmatched: 21. The CDR3 is made up of 19 amino acids. Germline values: CDR1 PRHDT, CDR2 FYEKMQ (reference sequence). The CDR3 spells CASSWGDRLDSKSGYGYTF. CDR3 DNA sequence: TGTGCCAGCAGCTGGGGGGACAGACTGGACTCGAAGAGCGGCTATGGCTACACCTTC.

The V call is TRBV21-1, the J call TRBJ1-5; the D call TRBD1 from the table was never checked on the DNA. TRBV21-1 is deemed a pseudogene. This CDR3 spans 11 amino acids. CDR3 loop: CASSIDRAQHF. The CDR3 DNA is TGTGCCAGCAGCATTGACAGGGCCCAGCATTTT.

V is TRBV6-5 and J is TRBJ1-1; a weak D match, TRBD1 (5 bases). Germline V CDR1 and CDR2: MNHEY, SVGAGI. The V end was cut by 7 bases, the J end by 3 bases, with 6 bases between. CDR3 length equals 11 residues. CDR3 amino acids: CASKGYTEAFF. The CDR3 DNA is TGTGCCAGCAAGGGGTACACTGAAGCTTTCTTT.

The chain links TRBV30 to TRBJ2-3; D perhaps matches TRBD2 (6 bases). V was clipped by 4 bases and J by 6 bases, with 17 bases between them. The CDR3 has 14 residues. Germline V lookup: CDR1 GTSNPN, CDR2 SVGIG (reference sequence). The CDR3 nucleotides read TGTGCCTGGACCTTGGCGGGAAGTAAGGATACGCAGTATTTT. Translated, it gives CAWTLAGSKDTQYF.

In its sample, this clone was seen once. The chain employs TRBV6-5 and TRBJ1-5; no reliable D call. Trimming removed 7 bases at V and 3 bases at J, with 16 bases between. The CDR3 length is 15 residues. The germline V gene encodes CDR1 MNHEY and CDR2 SVGAGI. Here the CDR3 DNA reads TGTGCCAGCACCGAGGGTTACGGACTCAATCAGCCCCAGCATTTT. Its translation is CASTEGYGLNQPQHF.

The CDR3 nucleotides are TGTGCCAGCAGCCGAGGAGAAATTTATTCACCCCTCCACTTT. Translation gives CASSRGEIYSPLHF. The rearrangement joins TRBV3-1 (or the pseudogene TRBV3-2) to TRBJ1-6; no clear D gene. CDR3 length: 14 residues. Germline assignment: CDR1 LGHDT and CDR2 YNNKEL (reference sequence). Trimming stripped 4 bases from V and 8 bases from J, with 12 bases between.

This clone was observed once. The chain couples TRBV7-9 to TRBJ1-1; unclear D gene. The length of the CDR3 is 11 residues. Germline CDR1 and CDR2: SEHNR and FQNEAQ (reference sequence). Trimming cost V 3 bases and J 8 bases, with 7 bases left between them. The DNA of the CDR3 is TGTGCCAGCAGCTTTAGAAAGGAAGCTTTCTTT. Protein sequence: CASSFRKEAFF.

The chain links TRBV15 to TRBJ2-1, with TRBD1 matching over 7 bases. Germline values: CDR1 LNHNV, CDR2 YYDKDF (reference sequence). The length of the CDR3 is 14 residues. Losses at the gene ends were 5 bases for V and 5 bases for J; bases not matched to a gene: 6. The DNA for the CDR3 is TGTGCCACCAGCGTCGACAGGGCCAACAATGAGCAGTTCTTC. This codes for CATSVDRANNEQFF.

This sequence joins TRBV7-9 and TRBJ1-1; 7 bases align to TRBD1. Germline V lookup: CDR1 SEHNR, CDR2 FQNEAQ (reference sequence). V dropped 5 bases and J dropped 0; count of bases not matched to a gene: 9. This CDR3 spans 16 amino acids. CDR3 region: CASSPETGRLNTEAFF. DNA of the CDR3: TGTGCCAGCAGCCCAGAGACAGGGAGGTTGAACACTGAAGCTTTCTTT.

The chain joins TRBV10-3 to TRBJ1-3, with TRBD1 matching over 12 bases. The CDR3 extends over 15 amino acids. J lost 4 bases, V lost 6 bases, and 4 bases had no gene match. Per the germline V gene, CDR1 is ENHRY and CDR2 is SYGVKD. In DNA form, the CDR3 reads TGTGCCATCAGCCGGGACAGGGGGCGAGGAAACACCATATATTTT. Translation gives CAISRDRGRGNTIYF.

This clone appeared once. The CDR3 protein is CSAENDGEQYF. CDR3 sequence (DNA): TGCAGTGCTGAGAACGATGGCGAGCAGTACTTC. The genes are TRBV20-1 and TRBJ2-7; D gene ambiguous. CDR1 and CDR2 (germline): DFQATT, SNEGSKA (reference sequence). This CDR3 comprises 11 residues. V lost 5 bases and J 6 bases, leaving 11 bases between the germline ends.

This chain links TRBV7-9 with TRBJ1-4; possible D gene TRBD1, 6 bases. Trimming removed 3 bases from V and 3 bases from J, with 11 bases in between. CDR1 SEHNR and CDR2 FQNEAQ come from the germline V gene (reference sequence). This CDR3 comprises 15 residues. The chain's CDR3 is CASSFGGQANEKLFF. As DNA, the CDR3 is TGTGCCAGCAGCTTCGGGGGGCAAGCTAATGAAAAACTGTTTTTT. The whole variable domain, filled in from reference TRBV7-9 and TRBJ1-4, reads DTGVSQNPRHKITKRGQNVTFRCDPISEHNRLYWYRQTLGQGPEFLTYFQNEAQLEKSRLLSDRFSAERPKGSFSTLEIQRTEQGDSAMYLCASSFGGQANEKLFFGSGTQLSVL.

The rearrangement uses TRBV18 and TRBJ2-2, with 10 bases lining up with TRBD2. CDR1 is KGHSH, CDR2 LQKENI, per germline. This CDR3 region has 14 residues. Trimming cost V 2 bases and J 12 bases; bases outside gene matches: 6. The CDR3 sequence is CASSPNLAGEKLFF. The CDR3 bases are TGTGCCAGCTCACCAAACCTAGCGGGAGAGAAGCTGTTTTTT.

This sequence joins TRBV7-3 and TRBJ2-3; TRBD2 matches 7 bases. The germline gives CDR1 SGHTA, CDR2 FQGTGA. The CDR3 extends over 15 amino acids. J gave up 5 bases and V 2 bases, and 7 bases lay outside the gene matches. The DNA of the CDR3 is TGTGCCAGCAGCTTAGCTAGCGGAAGGGGAGATACGCAGTATTTT. This gives the protein CASSLASGRGDTQYF.

The chain has TRBV19 and TRBJ1-1; TRBD1 aligns across 8 bases. V gave up 4 bases and J gave up 4 bases; unmatched junction bases: 5. CDR1 and CDR2 (germline): LNHDA, SQIVND (reference sequence). The CDR3 extends over 14 amino acids. The CDR3 DNA reads TGTGCCAGTAGTACCGGACAGGGTTTCACTGAAGCTTTCTTT. Protein sequence: CASSTGQGFTEAFF.

V and J are TRBV5-1 and TRBJ1-1; no firm D call. CDR3 length: 13 residues. Germline CDR1 is SGHRS and CDR2 is YFSETQ. V lost 5 bases and J 0 bases, leaving 8 bases between the germline ends. The CDR3 DNA sequence: TGCGCCAGCAGGTTAGAGTTGAACACTGAAGCTTTCTTT. Its protein is CASRLELNTEAFF.

The rearrangement links TRBV5-1 to TRBJ2-7; TRBD1 matches at 7 bases. This CDR3 has 14 residues. The V segment lost 6 bases and the J segment 4 bases; nucleotides outside the gene matches: 10. Looked up from germline, CDR1 is SGHRS and CDR2 is YFSETQ. Written as DNA, the CDR3 is TGCGCCAGCACCACAGGGGACGGTCGTTACGAGCAGTACTTC. This sequence encodes CASTTGDGRYEQYF.